Below are 18 T cell receptor beta chains sequenced from a single sample in a study of T cells in Graves' hyperthyroidism and ophthalmopathy. The CDR3 regions of TCR beta were amplified from RNA transcripts. The primer set for the first-round RT-PCR of the TCR CDR3 was HTBI. A single record per CDR3 protein comes from TCRdb applying MiXCR to the multiplex PCR reads. Here the sample spans about 600,000 distinct CDR3 sequences, about 16% being singletons. Material for sequencing was blood. All receptors derive from a woman between 40 and 50 years old with Graves' ophthalmopathy.

This clonotype was seen ten or more times. CDR3 bases: TGTGCCAGCAGTTACTCGACCGCTCTCTCTGGAAACACCATATATTTT. It encodes CASSYSTALSGNTIYF. The chain employs TRBV6-5 and TRBJ1-3; D unresolved. V gave up 0 bases and J gave up 0 bases, with 9 bases separating them. Germline loops: CDR1 MNHEY, CDR2 SVGAGI. The CDR3 spans 16 residues.

J is TRBJ2-6 and V is TRBV5-1, with D hard to call. V was clipped by 4 bases and J by 2 bases, with 10 bases between them. The CDR3 totals 15 residues. The germline CDR1 and CDR2 sequences are SGHRS and YFSETQ. The CDR3 loop reads CASSPTRAGANVLTF. The CDR3, as DNA: TGCGCCAGCAGCCCCACCAGAGCTGGGGCCAACGTCCTGACTTTC. The full variable domain, rest sourced from reference TRBV5-1 and TRBJ2-6, is KAGVTQTPRYLIKTRGQQVTLSCSPISGHRSVSWYQQTPGQGLQFLFEYFSETQRNKGNFPGRFSGRQFSNSRSEMNVSTLELGDSALYLCASSPTRAGANVLTFGAGSRLTVL.

The table lists this clonotype with many counts. This sequence joins TRBV2 and TRBJ1-5; D is perhaps TRBD1 (5 bases). V lost 5 bases to trimming and J lost 6 bases, with 17 bases between them. CDR1 is SNHLY and CDR2 is FYNNEI in the germline V gene. The CDR3 length is 15 residues. The CDR3 nucleotides read TGTGCCAGCAGTTTACGGGACGAGGGGCGTCAGCCCCAGCATTTT. Translating it yields CASSLRDEGRQPQHF.

This clonotype showed up many times. This chain links TRBV28 with TRBJ2-7, with 10 bases aligning to TRBD1. J was trimmed by 3 bases and V by 7 bases; bases with no gene match: 9. This CDR3 spans 15 amino acids. Germline CDR1 reads MDHEN; CDR2 reads SYDVKM. CDR3 region: CASTLGDRGGYEQYF. CDR3 bases: TGTGCCAGCACCCTAGGGGACAGGGGAGGCTACGAGCAGTACTTC.

Many counts were recorded for this clonotype. V usage is TRBV7-2 and J usage is TRBJ2-7; D ambiguous. The CDR3 extends over 12 amino acids. CDR1 is SGHTA and CDR2 is FQGNSA in the germline V gene. V lost 2 bases to trimming and J lost 6 bases, with 8 bases between them. The CDR3 DNA is TGTGCCAGCAGCTTACGCGGTGGCGAGCAGTACTTC. This sequence encodes CASSLRGGEQYF.

This clonotype was picked up many times. V usage is TRBV2 and J usage is TRBJ1-5, with D perhaps TRBD1 (5 bases). Trimming cost V 6 bases and J 6 bases, with 12 bases left between them. This CDR3 is built from 13 residues. Germline V gives CDR1 SNHLY, CDR2 FYNNEI. The CDR3 DNA is TGTGCCAGCAGACGGGACCCCGCTCAGCCCCAGCATTTT. Protein: CASRRDPAQPQHF. The full variable domain, with the rest looked up from reference TRBV2 and TRBJ1-5, is EPEVTQTPSHQVTQMGQEVILRCVPISNHLYFYWYRQILGQKVEFLVSFYNNEISEKSEIFDDQFSVERPDGSNFTLKIRSTKLEDSAMYFCASRRDPAQPQHFGDGTRLSIL.

This clonotype has only a few counts. J is TRBJ2-3 and V is TRBV29-1; the D call may be TRBD1 or TRBD2 (5 bases each). Trimming removed 0 bases from V and 1 base from J, with 14 bases in between. Germline-derived CDR1 and CDR2 are SQVTM and ANQGSEA. This CDR3 has 16 amino acids. CDR3 nucleotide sequence: TGCAGCGTTGAAGATCTTCGGGAAGGGGGCACAGATACGCAGTATTTT. Encoded protein: CSVEDLREGGTDTQYF.

This clonotype has only a few counts. The chain has TRBV19 and TRBJ2-1, with 10 positions matching TRBD2. CDR1 and CDR2 (germline): LNHDA, SQIVND (reference sequence). V lost 3 bases and J lost 8; bases outside the gene matches: 7. The CDR3 runs to 15 residues. The CDR3 coding sequence is TGTGCCAGTAGTATTTCCCGGCTAGCGGGAGATGAGCAGTTCTTC. Residues: CASSISRLAGDEQFF.

The chain is built from TRBV7-2 and TRBJ2-1; possible D gene TRBD2, 6 bases. TRBJ2-7 explains the end of the DNA better; the J call may be wrong. The CDR3 has 15 residues. Germline CDR1 reads SGHTA; CDR2 reads FQGNSA. CDR3 protein: CASSWTGSSYNEQYF. CDR3 bases: TGTGCCAGCAGCTGGACCGGGAGCTCCTACAATGAGCAGTACTTC.

Only a few counts were recorded for this clonotype. The genes are TRBV20-1 and TRBJ2-3; D is unresolved. Between the trimmed V and J ends, which lost 3 bases and 6 bases, there was a span of 10 bases. Germline CDR1 reads DFQATT; CDR2 reads SNEGSKA (reference sequence). The CDR3 covers 12 residues. The CDR3 reads CSASGSWDTQYF. The CDR3 coding sequence is TGCAGTGCTAGCGGTAGTTGGGATACGCAGTATTTT.

This clonotype was counted only a few times. This chain uses TRBV5-1 with TRBJ2-5; D remains unclear. The V gene's germline CDR1 is SGHRS and CDR2 YFSETQ. This CDR3 region has 14 residues. V was trimmed by 5 bases and J by 2 bases, leaving 13 bases between them. Here the CDR3 reads CASRGHPGQETQYF. As DNA, the CDR3 is TGCGCCAGCAGAGGCCATCCGGGTCAAGAGACCCAGTACTTC.

This clonotype was counted many times. V gene TRBV11-2 combines with J gene TRBJ2-5; the match to TRBD2 covers 14 bases. The germline V gene has CDR1 SGHAT and CDR2 FQNNGV. The CDR3 length is 17 residues. V dropped 1 base and J dropped 1; count of bases not matched to a gene: 2. CDR3 coding DNA: TGTGCCAGCAGCTTAGGACTAGCGGGGGGGTCCCAAGAGACCCAGTACTTC. Residues: CASSLGLAGGSQETQYF.

This clonotype was detected many times. J is TRBJ2-5 and V is TRBV20-1; 8 bases map to TRBD2. The CDR3 is 15 residues long. Trimming at V came to 6 bases and at J to 3 bases, leaving 12 bases not matched to a gene. Per the germline V gene, CDR1 is DFQATT and CDR2 is SNEGSKA (reference sequence). CDR3 in amino acids: CSASTWRGAEETQYF. The CDR3 coding sequence is TGCAGTGCCTCCACCTGGCGGGGGGCGGAAGAGACCCAGTACTTC.

This chain joins TRBV5-4 and TRBJ2-4; tentative D call: TRBD2 (5 bases). Germline V gives CDR1 SGHNT, CDR2 YYREEE (reference sequence). Deletions cut 2 bases from V and 4 bases from J, with 10 bases between. The CDR3 covers 14 residues. The CDR3 here is CASSFGIQKNIQYF. CDR3 nucleotides: TGTGCCAGCAGCTTCGGGATCCAGAAAAACATTCAGTACTTC.

This clonotype was recorded at least ten times. J is TRBJ1-6 and V is TRBV12-3 or TRBV12-4, with a possible D match to TRBD1 (5 bases). The CDR3 has 14 amino acids. Trimming left V 6 bases short and J 7 bases short, with 13 bases between. For the CDR3, the DNA is TGTGCCAGCAGGCCAACGGGGGGAAATTCACCCCTCCACTTT. It codes for CASRPTGGNSPLHF.

At least ten counts were recorded for this clonotype. This rearrangement joins TRBV10-3 to TRBJ2-7, with 8 bases aligning to TRBD2. Germline V lookup: CDR1 ENHRY, CDR2 SYGVKD. With V trimmed by 6 bases and J by 5 bases, 3 bases remained unmatched. This CDR3 region has 12 residues. For the CDR3, the DNA is TGTGCCATCAGCGGGGGGGGCCACGAGCAGTACTTC. This translates into CAISGGGHEQYF.

The chain recombines TRBV11-2 with TRBJ1-1; possible D gene TRBD1, 5 bases. V dropped 3 bases and J dropped 2 bases, with 16 bases sitting between them. The germline CDR1 and CDR2 sequences are SGHAT and FQNNGV. The CDR3 runs to 16 residues. In DNA, the CDR3 is TGTGCCAGCAGCTTGGGGCCCCCTCGGGGAAACACTGAAGCTTTCTTT. Translation gives CASSLGPPRGNTEAFF. The whole variable domain, filled in from reference TRBV11-2 and TRBJ1-1, reads EAGVAQSPRYKIIEKRQSVAFWCNPISGHATLYWYQQILGQGPKLLIQFQNNGVVDDSQLPKDRFSAERLKGVDSTLKIQPAKLEDSAVYLCASSLGPPRGNTEAFFGQGTRLTVV.

This clonotype was detected ten times or more. In DNA form, the CDR3 reads TGCAGCGTTGAACTGCTCCTGGGACTAGCAGGCTACAATGAGCAGTTCTTC. This sequence encodes CSVELLLGLAGYNEQFF. The chain links TRBV29-1 to TRBJ2-1, with 9 bases that match TRBD2. V gave up 2 bases and J gave up 3 bases; unmatched junction bases: 11. The CDR3 loop spans 17 amino acids. Germline CDR1 is SQVTM and CDR2 is ANQGSEA.